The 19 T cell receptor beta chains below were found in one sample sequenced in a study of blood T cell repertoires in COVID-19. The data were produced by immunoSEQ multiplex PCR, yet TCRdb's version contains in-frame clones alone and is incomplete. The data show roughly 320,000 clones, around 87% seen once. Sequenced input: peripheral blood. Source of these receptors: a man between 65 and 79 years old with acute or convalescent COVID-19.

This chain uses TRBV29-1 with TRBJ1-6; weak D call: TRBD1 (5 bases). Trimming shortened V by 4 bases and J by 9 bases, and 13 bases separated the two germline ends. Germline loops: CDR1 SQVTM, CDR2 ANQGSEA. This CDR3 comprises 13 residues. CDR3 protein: CSVGGERGSPLHF. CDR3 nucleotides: TGCAGCGTTGGAGGAGAAAGGGGTTCACCCCTCCACTTT.

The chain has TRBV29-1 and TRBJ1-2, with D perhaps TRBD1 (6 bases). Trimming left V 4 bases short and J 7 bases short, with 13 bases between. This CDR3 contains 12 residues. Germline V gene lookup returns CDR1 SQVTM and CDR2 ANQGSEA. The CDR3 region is CSVGGGAFGYTF. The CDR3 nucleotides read TGCAGCGTTGGTGGGGGCGCTTTTGGCTACACCTTC.

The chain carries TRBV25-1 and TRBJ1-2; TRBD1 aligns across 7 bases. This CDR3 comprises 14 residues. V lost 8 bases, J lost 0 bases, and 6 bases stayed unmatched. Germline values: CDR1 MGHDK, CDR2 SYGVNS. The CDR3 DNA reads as TGTGCCAGCGCTTCAGGGGGACCTAACTATGGCTACACCTTC. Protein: CASASGGPNYGYTF.

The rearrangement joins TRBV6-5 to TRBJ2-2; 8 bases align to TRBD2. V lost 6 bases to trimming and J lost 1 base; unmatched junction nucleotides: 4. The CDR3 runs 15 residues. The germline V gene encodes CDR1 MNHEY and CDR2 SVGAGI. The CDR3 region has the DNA TGTGCCAGCAGGGAGGGGACTAGGAACACCGGGGAGCTGTTTTTT. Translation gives CASREGTRNTGELFF.

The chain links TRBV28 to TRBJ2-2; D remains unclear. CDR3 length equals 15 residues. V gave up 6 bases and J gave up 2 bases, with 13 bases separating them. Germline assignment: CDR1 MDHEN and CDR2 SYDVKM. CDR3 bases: TGTGCCAGCAGGTCCGGCGGAGTTAACACCGGGGAGCTGTTTTTT. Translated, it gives CASRSGGVNTGELFF.

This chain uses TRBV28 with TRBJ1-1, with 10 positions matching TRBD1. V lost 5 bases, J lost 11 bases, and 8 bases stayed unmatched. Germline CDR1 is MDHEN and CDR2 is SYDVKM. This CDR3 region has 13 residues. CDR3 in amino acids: CASSGSTGGGAFF. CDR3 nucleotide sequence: TGTGCCAGCAGTGGGTCGACAGGGGGCGGTGCTTTCTTT.

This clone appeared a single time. CDR3 DNA: TGTGCCAGCAGCGTTGGACTTGTTTTGGAGTTCTTC. As protein: CASSVGLVLEFF. The rearrangement uses TRBV5-4 and TRBJ2-1; a weak D match, TRBD2 (5 bases). The V end was cut by 4 bases, the J end by 14 bases, with 16 bases between. This CDR3 comprises 12 residues. From germline, CDR1 is SGHNT and CDR2 YYREEE (reference sequence).

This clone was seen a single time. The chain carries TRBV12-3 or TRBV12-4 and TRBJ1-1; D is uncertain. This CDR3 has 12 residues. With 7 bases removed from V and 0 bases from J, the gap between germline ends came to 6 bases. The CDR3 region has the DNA TGTGCCAGCAATCAGGTGAACACTGAAGCTTTCTTT. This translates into CASNQVNTEAFF.

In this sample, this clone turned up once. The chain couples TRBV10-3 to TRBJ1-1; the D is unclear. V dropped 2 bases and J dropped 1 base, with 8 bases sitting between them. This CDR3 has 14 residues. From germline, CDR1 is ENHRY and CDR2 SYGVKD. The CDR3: CAISEEGSNTEAFF. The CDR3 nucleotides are TGTGCCATCAGTGAGGAGGGTTCGAACACTGAAGCTTTCTTT.

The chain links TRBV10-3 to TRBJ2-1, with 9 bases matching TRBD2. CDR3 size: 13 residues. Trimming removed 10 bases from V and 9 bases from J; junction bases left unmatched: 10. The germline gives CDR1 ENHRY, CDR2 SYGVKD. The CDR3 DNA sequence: TGTGCCACAAGGGGACTAGCACAGGCTGAGCAGTTCTTC. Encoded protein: CATRGLAQAEQFF.

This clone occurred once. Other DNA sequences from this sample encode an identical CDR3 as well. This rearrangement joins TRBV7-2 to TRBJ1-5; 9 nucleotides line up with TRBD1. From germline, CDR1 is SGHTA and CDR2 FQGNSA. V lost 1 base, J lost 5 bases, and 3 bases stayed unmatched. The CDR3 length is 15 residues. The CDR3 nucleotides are TGTGCCAGCAGCTTAGTGGGACAGGGATATCAGCCCCAGCATTTT. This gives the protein CASSLVGQGYQPQHF.

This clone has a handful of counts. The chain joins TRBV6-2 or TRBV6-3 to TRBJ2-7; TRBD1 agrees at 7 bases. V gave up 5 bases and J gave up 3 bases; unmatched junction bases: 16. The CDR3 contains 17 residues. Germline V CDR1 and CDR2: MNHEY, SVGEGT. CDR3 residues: CASSRPTTGTAYYEQYF. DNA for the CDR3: TGTGCCAGCAGTCGCCCAACAACCGGGACAGCATACTACGAGCAGTACTTC.

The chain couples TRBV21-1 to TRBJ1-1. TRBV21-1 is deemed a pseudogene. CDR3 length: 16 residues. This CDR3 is CASSKAQRGPGTEAFF. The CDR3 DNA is TGTGCCAGCAGCAAAGCGCAGCGGGGGCCCGGCACTGAAGCTTTCTTT.

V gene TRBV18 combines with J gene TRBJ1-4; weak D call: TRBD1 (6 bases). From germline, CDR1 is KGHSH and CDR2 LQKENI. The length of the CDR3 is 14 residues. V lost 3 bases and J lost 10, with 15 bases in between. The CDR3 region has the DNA TGTGCCAGCTCACCGGACAGTCCGAGGGGAAAACTGTTTTTT. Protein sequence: CASSPDSPRGKLFF.

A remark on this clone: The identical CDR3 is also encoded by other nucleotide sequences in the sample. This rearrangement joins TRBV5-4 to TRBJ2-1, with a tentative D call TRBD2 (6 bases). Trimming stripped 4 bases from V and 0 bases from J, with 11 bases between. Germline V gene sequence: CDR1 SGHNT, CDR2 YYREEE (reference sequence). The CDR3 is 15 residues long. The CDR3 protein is CASSLSGSSYNEQFF. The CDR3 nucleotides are TGTGCCAGCAGCCTTAGCGGAAGCTCCTACAATGAGCAGTTCTTC.

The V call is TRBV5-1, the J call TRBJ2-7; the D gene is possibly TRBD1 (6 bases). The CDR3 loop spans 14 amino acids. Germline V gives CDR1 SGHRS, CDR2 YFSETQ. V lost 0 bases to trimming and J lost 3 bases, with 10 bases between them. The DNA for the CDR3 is TGCGCCAGCAGCTTGGTCGCAGGGGACTACGAGCAGTACTTC. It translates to CASSLVAGDYEQYF.

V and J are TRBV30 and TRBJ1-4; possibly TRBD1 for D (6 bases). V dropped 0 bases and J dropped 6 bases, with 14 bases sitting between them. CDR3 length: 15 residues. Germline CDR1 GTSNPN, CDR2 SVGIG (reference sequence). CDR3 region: CAWSVLGGGDEKLFF. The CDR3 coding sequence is TGTGCCTGGAGTGTTTTGGGAGGGGGGGATGAAAAACTGTTTTTT.

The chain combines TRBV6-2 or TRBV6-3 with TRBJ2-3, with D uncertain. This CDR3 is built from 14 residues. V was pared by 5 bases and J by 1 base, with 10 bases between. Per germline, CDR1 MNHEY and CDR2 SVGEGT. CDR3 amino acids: CASSLSDRTDTQYF. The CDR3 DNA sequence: TGTGCCAGCAGTCTCAGTGATCGCACAGATACGCAGTATTTT.

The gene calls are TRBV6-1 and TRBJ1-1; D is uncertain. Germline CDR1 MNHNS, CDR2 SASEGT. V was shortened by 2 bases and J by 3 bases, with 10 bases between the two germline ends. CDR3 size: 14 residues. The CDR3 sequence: CASSETEVHTEAFF. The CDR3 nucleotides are TGTGCCAGCAGTGAAACTGAAGTCCACACTGAAGCTTTCTTT.